The T cell receptor beta chain under discussion was sequenced for a study of blood T cells in healthy people across ages. Regarding this clonotype: At one end, the junction sequence differs from germline, possibly due to a read error.

The CDR3 extends over 13 amino acids. Germline loops: CDR1 DFQATT, CDR2 SNEGSKA (reference sequence). It was with a sample-barcoded 5' primer and a J-beta primer mix that a second PCR of roughly 6 to 12 cycles was run. TCRdb itself ran the 5' RACE reads through MiXCR, one entry per CDR3 protein. The sample carries 1.8 million or so distinct CDR3 sequences, about 39% recorded once. The sequence derives from a human donor in good health. The V gene is TRBV20-1, the J gene TRBJ2-7, with 15 bases lining up with TRBD2. Specimen: blood. The CDR3 protein is CSASGLAGGRGDF. DNA of the CDR3: TGCAGTGCCTCGGGACTAGCGGGGGGTAGGGGTGACTTC.